This entry lists 18 T cell receptor beta chains sequenced from one sample in a study of blood T cells in healthy people across ages. Primers used in a second PCR of about 6 to 12 cycles were a sample-barcoded 5' primer and a J-beta primer mix. TCRdb reprocessed the 5' RACE reads with MiXCR, giving one entry per CDR3 protein. The sample carries fewer than 750,000 distinct CDR3 sequences, 45% to 60% recorded once. Sequenced sample: blood. All receptors come from a woman of 80 years or more in good health.

The gene calls are TRBV27 and TRBJ1-2, with D hard to call. The CDR3 loop spans 13 amino acids. The germline CDR1 and CDR2 sequences are MNHEY and SMNVEV (reference sequence). V was clipped by 6 bases and J by 10 bases, with 18 bases between them. CDR3 nucleotide sequence: TGTGCCAGCAGCCTTCACCTGGGGATACCCTACACCTTC. Amino acids: CASSLHLGIPYTF.

This clonotype was recorded at least ten times. The rearrangement uses TRBV4-1 and TRBJ2-1, with 8 bases aligning to TRBD2. Unmatched junction bases numbered 6, after V lost 4 bases and J lost 7 bases. Germline V lookup: CDR1 MGHRA, CDR2 YSYEKL. The CDR3 contains 14 residues. CDR3 in amino acids: CASSRIAGTNEQFF. CDR3 bases: TGCGCCAGCAGCCGAATAGCGGGAACGAATGAGCAGTTCTTC.

A remark on this clonotype: A much larger clone lies a single base off, so this may be a read error. The CDR3 sequence: CASSPPLGVYEQYF. The CDR3 DNA is TGTGCCAGCAGTCCACCCCTGGGGGTCTACGAGCAGTACTTC. The chain joins TRBV28 to TRBJ2-7, with D perhaps being TRBD1 or TRBD2 (5 bases each). This CDR3 region has 14 residues. The V and J ends lost 5 bases and 3 bases respectively, with 14 bases between them. CDR1 is MDHEN and CDR2 is SYDVKM in the germline V gene.

About this clonotype itself: Compared with germline, one end of the junction differs, possibly owing to a read error. This chain joins TRBV3-1 and TRBJ2-7, with D tentatively TRBD1 or TRBD2 (6 bases each). This CDR3 comprises 14 residues. Germline V gives CDR1 LGHDT, CDR2 YNNKEL (reference sequence). The CDR3 loop is CVSSQDPRGVSQYF. The CDR3 bases are TGTGTCAGCAGCCAAGATCCAAGGGGGGTGAGCCAGTACTTC.

The chain employs TRBV6-2 or TRBV6-3 and TRBJ2-7; the D gene is possibly TRBD2 (6 bases). Trimming removed 5 bases at V and 4 bases at J, with 15 bases between. In germline, CDR1 is MNHEY, CDR2 SVGEGT. This CDR3 comprises 14 residues. CDR3 nucleotide sequence: TGTGCCAGCAGTCGGGCCGGGAGCGGGTACGAGCAGTACTTC. As protein: CASSRAGSGYEQYF.

This chain connects TRBV20-1 to TRBJ1-5; TRBD1 aligns across 9 bases. The CDR3 is made up of 15 amino acids. Looked up from germline, CDR1 is DFQATT and CDR2 is SNEGSKA (reference sequence). The V and J ends lost 5 bases and 4 bases, in that order; junction bases with no gene match: 9. CDR3 coding DNA: TGCAGTGCTTCCGGGACAGGGTATGGGAATCAGCCCCAGCATTTT. It codes for CSASGTGYGNQPQHF.

This clonotype appeared a single time. The chain recombines TRBV7-8 with TRBJ2-5, with D perhaps TRBD1 (6 bases). The J call may be wrong; the DNA end is better matched by TRBJ2-7. This CDR3 is built from 14 residues. Germline V gives CDR1 SGHVS, CDR2 FQNEAQ. CDR3 region: CASSSYMGHYEQYF. CDR3 nucleotide sequence: TGTGCCAGCAGCTCCTATATGGGACATTACGAGCAGTACTTC.

CDR3 in DNA: TGTGCCAGCAGCACCGACTTGGAGGCGGTAGAGACCCAGTACTTC. It translates to CASSTDLEAVETQYF. The chain employs TRBV7-9 and TRBJ2-7; weak D call: TRBD2 (5 bases). The J call is in doubt because the DNA end fits TRBJ2-5 better. The CDR3 covers 15 residues. CDR1 and CDR2 from the germline V gene are SEHNR and FQNEAQ (reference sequence).

The V call is TRBV7-9, the J call TRBJ2-7; 12 bases match TRBD1. The germline V gene has CDR1 SEHNR and CDR2 FQNEAQ (reference sequence). With 8 bases clipped from V and 6 bases from J, the junction kept 11 bases outside the gene matches. The CDR3 length is 15 residues. CDR3 amino acids: CASGSTGTGGLEQYF. CDR3 DNA: TGTGCCAGCGGCTCAACCGGGACAGGGGGCCTCGAGCAGTACTTC. Filled out from reference TRBV7-9 and TRBJ2-7, the complete variable domain reads DTGVSQNPRHKITKRGQNVTFRCDPISEHNRLYWYRQTLGQGPEFLTYFQNEAQLEKSRLLSDRFSAERPKGSFSTLEIQRTEQGDSAMYLCASGSTGTGGLEQYFGPGTRLTVT.

This clonotype was found many times. V gene TRBV29-1 combines with J gene TRBJ2-1, with no clear D. The CDR3 contains 11 residues. CDR1 SQVTM and CDR2 ANQGSEA come from the germline V gene. V lost 6 bases and J 2 bases, leaving 5 bases between the germline ends. CDR3 sequence: CSVQPYNEQFF. CDR3 bases: TGCAGCGTACAGCCCTACAATGAGCAGTTCTTC.

This chain links TRBV5-1 with TRBJ2-1, with D possibly TRBD1 on 5 matching bases. The CDR3 covers 14 residues. From germline, CDR1 is SGHRS and CDR2 YFSETQ. Between the trimmed V and J ends, which lost 0 bases and 6 bases, there was a span of 10 bases. The DNA of the CDR3 is TGCGCCAGCAGCTTGGCAGGGAACTTCAATGAGCAGTTCTTC. This codes for CASSLAGNFNEQFF.

Worth noting for this clonotype: With a much larger clone just one base away, this may be a read error. The CDR3 nucleotides are TGCAGTGCTTTACAGGGGGCATCCTACAATGAGCAGTACTTC. Translation: CSALQGASYNEQYF. J is TRBJ2-1 and V is TRBV20-1; 9 nucleotides agree with TRBD1. The closer fit of TRBJ2-7 to the DNA end suggests the J call may be wrong. In germline, CDR1 is DFQATT, CDR2 SNEGSKA (reference sequence). The CDR3 spans 14 residues.

To note about this clonotype: Possible read error: a much larger clone is one base away. The CDR3 loop is CASTPTSGSTYSYNEQFF. For the CDR3, the DNA is TGTGCCAGCACCCCGACTAGCGGGAGTACGTACTCCTACAATGAGCAGTTCTTC. The chain employs TRBV7-9 and TRBJ2-1; TRBD2 aligns across 12 bases. Germline CDR1 SEHNR, CDR2 FQNEAQ (reference sequence). Unmatched junction bases numbered 10, after V lost 7 bases and J lost 0 bases. This CDR3 is 18 amino acids long.

The J gene is TRBJ2-1, the V gene TRBV5-1; 7 positions match TRBD2. The germline gives CDR1 SGHRS, CDR2 YFSETQ. The ends lost 0 bases at V and 2 bases at J; junction bases unmatched: 5. The CDR3 has 16 amino acids. CDR3 residues: CASSLDTGGAYNEQFF. In DNA, the CDR3 is TGCGCCAGCAGCTTGGATACGGGGGGTGCCTACAATGAGCAGTTCTTC.

This chain uses TRBV15 with TRBJ2-1; the D gene is possibly TRBD1 (6 bases). Germline CDR1 reads LNHNV; CDR2 reads YYDKDF (reference sequence). V dropped 4 bases and J dropped 4 bases, with 20 bases sitting between them. This CDR3 contains 17 residues. The CDR3 loop reads CATSTGLRGQRYNEQFF. The CDR3 DNA sequence: TGTGCCACCAGCACAGGACTTCGAGGACAGAGATACAATGAGCAGTTCTTC.

The chain's CDR3 is CSARDGDRDFNEQYF. The CDR3 DNA reads as TGCAGTGCTAGAGATGGGGACAGGGATTTCAATGAGCAGTACTTC. The V gene is TRBV20-1, the J gene TRBJ2-5; 9 bases are a match to TRBD1. Germline CDR1 reads DFQATT; CDR2 reads SNEGSKA (reference sequence). The ends lost 0 bases at V and 11 bases at J; junction bases unmatched: 13. The CDR3 totals 15 residues.

Concerning this clonotype itself: A much larger clone is a single base away; this may be a read error. The chain has TRBV9 and TRBJ2-3, with 8 bases that match TRBD2. This CDR3 contains 15 residues. Germline V CDR1 and CDR2: SGDLS, YYNGEE. The CDR3 sequence is CASSVGRGATDMQYF. The CDR3 bases are TGTGCCAGCAGCGTAGGGCGGGGGGCCACAGATATGCAGTATTTT.

Ten or more counts support this clonotype. A read error may explain this, as a much larger clone is one base away. This chain connects TRBV6-6 to TRBJ2-5, with D maybe TRBD2 (5 bases). V lost 2 bases to trimming and J lost 11 bases, with 18 bases between them. Germline V lookup: CDR1 MNHNY, CDR2 SVGAGI (reference sequence). This CDR3 has 14 residues. The CDR3 DNA reads as TGTGCCAGCAGTTACAAGGGAGAAAACAATGAGCAGTACTTC. Protein product: CASSYKGENNEQYF.